Below, 29 T cell receptor beta chains from the same sample are listed, as sequenced in a study of blood T cell repertoires in COVID-19. Here immunoSEQ multiplex PCR was the method, and the copy in TCRdb shows in-frame clones only, minus some. The sample has fewer than 500,000 clones, approximately 87% seen once. Material: PBMCs or T cells enriched from blood (not recorded which). These receptors were obtained from a woman younger than 45 with acute COVID-19.

The CDR3 coding sequence is TGTGCCAGCAGTCTCGGAACTAGCGGGGGATACGAGCAGTACTTC. This codes for CASSLGTSGGYEQYF. The genes are TRBV27 and TRBJ2-7; 11 nucleotides align to TRBD2. V gave up 5 bases and J gave up 4 bases; unmatched junction bases: 7. The germline V gene encodes CDR1 MNHEY and CDR2 SMNVEV (reference sequence). The CDR3 has 15 amino acids.

A note on this clone: In the same sample, other DNA sequences code for this CDR3. The chain joins TRBV7-9 to TRBJ1-2; D possibly corresponds to TRBD1 (6 bases). This CDR3 is built from 12 residues. Looked up from germline, CDR1 is SEHNR and CDR2 is FQNEAQ (reference sequence). With 3 bases removed from V and 6 bases from J, the gap between germline ends came to 8 bases. CDR3 in amino acids: CASSLAGDGYTF. The CDR3 DNA reads TGTGCCAGCAGCTTGGCAGGGGATGGCTACACCTTC.

The gene calls are TRBV5-1 and TRBJ2-7, with 9 bases lining up with TRBD2. The germline CDR1 and CDR2 sequences are SGHRS and YFSETQ. Unmatched junction bases numbered 9, after V lost 5 bases and J lost 3 bases. The CDR3 has 15 residues. The CDR3 DNA reads TGCGCCAGCAGTCAGACCGGGACTAGCCACTACGAGCAGTACTTC. This encodes CASSQTGTSHYEQYF.

The CDR3 DNA follows: TGTGCCAGCAGTTACGGGACAGGGTTGGGTGAAAAACTGTTTTTT. Its protein product is CASSYGTGLGEKLFF. The V gene is TRBV6-5, the J gene TRBJ1-4; the match to TRBD1 covers 9 bases. After removal of 2 bases from V and 7 bases from J, the junction contained 5 bases not matched to a gene. CDR1 MNHEY and CDR2 SVGAGI come from the germline V gene. The CDR3 sequence is 15 residues long.

The chain employs TRBV29-1 and TRBJ2-5; TRBD2 aligns across 8 bases. The junction had 6 bases not matched to a gene; V was cut back by 2 bases and J by 1 base. Per the germline V gene, CDR1 is SQVTM and CDR2 is ANQGSEA. The CDR3 loop spans 15 amino acids. This chain's CDR3 is CSVEHQRGFQETQYF. The CDR3 DNA sequence: TGCAGCGTTGAACACCAGCGGGGGTTCCAAGAGACCCAGTACTTC. Full variable domain (rest looked up from reference TRBV29-1 and TRBJ2-5): SAVISQKPSRDICQRGTSLTIQCQVDSQVTMMFWYRQQPGQSLTLIATANQGSEATYESGFVIDKFPISRPNLTFSTLTVSNMSPEDSSIYLCSVEHQRGFQETQYFGPGTRLLVL.

The chain links TRBV7-2 to TRBJ1-6; the match to TRBD1 covers 10 bases. From germline, CDR1 is SGHTA and CDR2 FQGNSA. J lost 8 bases, V lost 6 bases, and 7 bases had no gene match. The CDR3 loop spans 15 amino acids. The CDR3 reads CASSRTGGVDSPLHF. The CDR3 DNA reads TGTGCCAGCAGTCGGACAGGGGGGGTCGATTCACCCCTCCACTTT.

The chain couples TRBV7-2 to TRBJ2-4, with 8 bases matching TRBD1. Germline CDR1 is SGHTA and CDR2 is FQGNSA. This CDR3 has 14 amino acids. J lost 3 bases, V lost 4 bases, and 2 bases had no gene match. The CDR3 coding sequence is TGTGCCAGCAGCTCAACAGGGGGCAAAAACATTCAGTACTTC. Protein sequence: CASSSTGGKNIQYF.

This chain uses TRBV7-9 with TRBJ2-5; 9 bases are shared with TRBD1. Germline V gene lookup returns CDR1 SEHNR and CDR2 FQNEAQ (reference sequence). V shed 5 bases and J 5 bases; nucleotides not matched to a gene: 6. The CDR3 is 14 residues long. The chain's CDR3 is CASSPGTGTETQYF. The CDR3 bases are TGTGCCAGCAGCCCTGGGACAGGGACCGAGACCCAGTACTTC.

The V gene is TRBV6-5, the J gene TRBJ2-7, with 10 nucleotides matching TRBD1. The J segment lost 6 bases and the V segment lost 5 bases, leaving 4 bases of the junction unmatched. Germline-derived CDR1 and CDR2 are MNHEY and SVGAGI. This CDR3 has 13 amino acids. The CDR3 DNA sequence: TGTGCCAGCAGTCCTCGGACAGGGGGCGAGCAGTACTTC. It specifies CASSPRTGGEQYF.

The gene calls are TRBV6-2 or TRBV6-3 and TRBJ1-1, with TRBD1 identical over 7 bases. J gave up 1 base and V 2 bases, and 7 bases lay outside the gene matches. In germline, CDR1 is MNHEY, CDR2 SVGEGT. This CDR3 is built from 16 residues. CDR3 region: CASSYNDRVGNTEAFF. CDR3 DNA: TGTGCCAGCAGTTACAACGACAGGGTTGGGAACACTGAAGCTTTCTTT.

This clone appeared a few times. This sequence joins TRBV20-1 and TRBJ2-7; the D gene is possibly TRBD1 (6 bases). Germline loops: CDR1 DFQATT, CDR2 SNEGSKA (reference sequence). The CDR3 has 13 amino acids. Trimming stripped 3 bases from V and 4 bases from J, with 13 bases between. Here the CDR3 reads CSASSRGLYEQYF. DNA for the CDR3: TGCAGTGCTAGTTCCAGGGGTCTATACGAGCAGTACTTC.

The chain employs TRBV6-2 or TRBV6-3 and TRBJ2-6; perhaps TRBD2 as D (7 bases). Looked up from germline, CDR1 is MNHEY and CDR2 is SVGEGT. This CDR3 contains 19 residues. With 2 bases removed from V and 1 base from J, the gap between germline ends came to 18 bases. The CDR3, as DNA: TGTGCCAGCAGTTACCCCACAGGGAGGGTAGGTTCTGGGGCCAACGTCCTGACTTTC. Residues: CASSYPTGRVGSGANVLTF.

This chain connects TRBV13 to TRBJ1-6, with a tentative D call TRBD1 (5 bases). The CDR3 spans 14 residues. Germline loops: CDR1 PRHDT, CDR2 FYEKMQ (reference sequence). Between the trimmed V and J ends, which lost 7 bases and 9 bases, there was a span of 16 bases. Here the CDR3 DNA reads TGTGCCAGCACCATCATGGGGGGTAGTTCACCCCTCCACTTT. Translation: CASTIMGGSSPLHF.

This chain joins TRBV9 and TRBJ1-1, with D perhaps matching TRBD1 (6 bases). V was shortened by 6 bases and J by 7 bases, with 16 bases between the two germline ends. CDR3 size: 13 residues. Germline V gene data show CDR1 as SGDLS and CDR2 as YYNGEE. The CDR3 coding sequence is TGTGCCAGCACCCCAGGGGTACAGGGTGAAGCTTTCTTT. Its protein product is CASTPGVQGEAFF.

A note on this clone: At the DNA level, this CDR3 is encoded by other sequences in the same sample as well. This sequence joins TRBV5-1 and TRBJ1-1, with a possible D match to TRBD1 (6 bases). The CDR3 has 14 amino acids. The V gene lost 5 bases and the J gene lost 1 base, with 12 bases spanning the gap. Germline V gene data show CDR1 as SGHRS and CDR2 as YFSETQ. The CDR3: CASSAQGGNTEAFF. CDR3 nucleotide sequence: TGCGCCAGCAGTGCACAGGGTGGGAACACTGAAGCTTTCTTT.

The genes are TRBV5-5 and TRBJ1-6; D unresolved. The CDR3 loop spans 15 amino acids. Trimming pared 0 bases from V and 9 bases from J, leaving 13 bases between. Germline-derived CDR1 and CDR2 are SGHKS and YYEKEE (reference sequence). CDR3 protein: CASSLGGSGTSPLHF. The CDR3 nucleotides are TGTGCCAGCAGCTTGGGAGGGTCCGGAACTTCACCCCTCCACTTT. Using reference TRBV5-5 and TRBJ1-6 for the parts outside the CDR3, the full variable domain is DAGVTQSPTHLIKTRGQQVTLRCSPISGHKSVSWYQQVLGQGPQFIFQYYEKEERGRGNFPDRFSARQFPNYSSELNVNALLLGDSALYLCASSLGGSGTSPLHFGNGTRLTVT.

J is TRBJ1-3 and V is TRBV7-9; D is ambiguous. V lost 5 bases to trimming and J lost 1 base, with 15 bases between them. Germline V CDR1 and CDR2: SEHNR, FQNEAQ (reference sequence). The CDR3 has 16 amino acids. CDR3 bases: TGTGCCAGCAGCCCGGAGGGAAGTCGGTCTGGAAACACCATATATTTT. The encoded protein is CASSPEGSRSGNTIYF.

The rearrangement links TRBV18 to TRBJ1-1; 8 bases map to TRBD1. V shed 1 base and J 3 bases; nucleotides not matched to a gene: 7. The CDR3 is made up of 16 amino acids. CDR1 and CDR2 from the germline V gene are KGHSH and LQKENI. The CDR3 protein is CASSPRVGQGHTEAFF. The CDR3 DNA follows: TGTGCCAGCTCACCACGAGTCGGACAGGGTCACACTGAAGCTTTCTTT.

The chain recombines TRBV6-5 with TRBJ2-2; D gene uncertain. The germline V gene encodes CDR1 MNHEY and CDR2 SVGAGI. Between the trimmed V and J ends, which lost 6 bases and 2 bases, there was a span of 10 bases. The CDR3 sequence is 14 residues long. The CDR3: CASSRELNTGELFF. Here the CDR3 DNA reads TGTGCCAGCAGCCGCGAGCTAAACACCGGGGAGCTGTTTTTT.

This clone was seen only a few times. The chain employs TRBV9 and TRBJ1-2, with D possibly being TRBD1 (6 bases). This CDR3 spans 16 amino acids. V was clipped by 3 bases and J by 2 bases, with 17 bases between them. CDR1 and CDR2 from the germline V gene are SGDLS and YYNGEE. The CDR3 reads CASSGISGDINYGYTF. The CDR3 DNA reads TGTGCCAGCAGCGGTATCTCAGGGGATATCAACTATGGCTACACCTTC.

The gene calls are TRBV6-5 and TRBJ1-6; TRBD1 matches at 7 bases. With V trimmed by 6 bases and J by 14 bases, 10 bases remained unmatched. This CDR3 region has 13 residues. Per the germline V gene, CDR1 is MNHEY and CDR2 is SVGAGI. The CDR3 DNA follows: TGTGCCAGCAGGACAGGGCTCGGATGGGCCCTCCACTTT. It yields the protein CASRTGLGWALHF.

The rearrangement uses TRBV6-6 and TRBJ2-5; TRBD2 aligns across 12 bases. The CDR3 sequence is 16 residues long. V was pared by 10 bases and J by 2 bases, with 11 bases of the junction left unmatched. Germline V lookup: CDR1 MNHNY, CDR2 SVGAGI (reference sequence). In DNA, the CDR3 is TGTGCCACTGGGAGGCTAGCGGGGGGGATTCAAGAGACCCAGTACTTC. Protein: CATGRLAGGIQETQYF.

This clone was observed once. The V call is TRBV5-4, the J call TRBJ1-1; a possible D gene is TRBD1 (5 bases). V was shortened by 0 bases and J by 8 bases, with 20 bases between the two germline ends. This CDR3 is 16 amino acids long. Germline CDR1 is SGHNT and CDR2 is YYREEE (reference sequence). The CDR3 nucleotides are TGTGCCAGCAGCTTGGCCGGGGGACGGGTCGATAGGGAAGCTTTCTTT. It is translated as CASSLAGGRVDREAFF.

In DNA form, the CDR3 reads TGTGCCAGCTTGCTACCGGGACAGCATGTCTATGGCTACACCTTC. Its translation: CASLLPGQHVYGYTF. This chain joins TRBV5-8 and TRBJ1-2; 7 positions match TRBD1. The CDR3 contains 15 residues. CDR1 SGHTS and CDR2 YDEGEE come from the germline V gene. The J segment lost 4 bases and the V segment lost 7 bases, leaving 13 bases of the junction unmatched.

The V gene is TRBV3-1 (or the pseudogene TRBV3-2), the J gene TRBJ1-1; tentatively, D is TRBD1 (6 bases). V lost 0 bases, J lost 4 bases, and 12 bases lay in between. Germline V CDR1 and CDR2: LGHDT, YNNKEL (reference sequence). This CDR3 spans 15 amino acids. In DNA, the CDR3 is TGTGCCAGCAGCCAAGATATTGGGGGCGGCACTGAAGCTTTCTTT. The encoded protein is CASSQDIGGGTEAFF.

The J gene is TRBJ2-5, the V gene TRBV4-3; a possible D gene is TRBD2 (5 bases). The V gene's germline CDR1 is LGHNA and CDR2 YSLEER. V was clipped by 0 bases and J by 5 bases, with 13 bases between them. This CDR3 is 15 amino acids long. DNA for the CDR3: TGCGCCAGCAGCCAAGATCGGCTAGCTGACGAGACCCAGTACTTC. Protein product: CASSQDRLADETQYF.

This clone appeared a single time. The V call is TRBV6-6, the J call TRBJ2-7; D is possibly TRBD2 (6 bases). CDR1 is MNHNY and CDR2 is SVGAGI in the germline V gene (reference sequence). The germline V and J ends were trimmed by 5 bases and 4 bases, with 18 bases remaining between them. CDR3 length equals 15 residues. CDR3 sequence (DNA): TGTGCCAGCAGTCGTCCCGGGACTGAGTTTTACGAGCAGTACTTC. Encoded protein: CASSRPGTEFYEQYF.

The chain links TRBV5-1 to TRBJ1-3; the D is unclear. V shed 0 bases and J shed 2 bases, with 12 bases lying between them. Per the germline V gene, CDR1 is SGHRS and CDR2 is YFSETQ. The CDR3 is made up of 16 amino acids. CDR3 protein: CASSLALLGTGNTIYF. The CDR3 bases are TGCGCCAGCAGCTTGGCCTTACTAGGGACTGGAAACACCATATATTTT. The whole variable domain, remainder taken from reference TRBV5-1 and TRBJ1-3, is KAGVTQTPRYLIKTRGQQVTLSCSPISGHRSVSWYQQTPGQGLQFLFEYFSETQRNKGNFPGRFSGRQFSNSRSEMNVSTLELGDSALYLCASSLALLGTGNTIYFGEGSWLTVV.

The chain employs TRBV3-1 (or the pseudogene TRBV3-2) and TRBJ1-2, with TRBD1 matching over 8 bases. The CDR3 runs to 16 residues. Germline assignment: CDR1 LGHDT and CDR2 YNNKEL (reference sequence). J lost 7 bases, V lost 2 bases, and 12 bases had no gene match. CDR3 sequence reads: CASSQPKGQVGAGYTF. The CDR3 region has the DNA TGTGCCAGCAGCCAACCGAAGGGACAGGTCGGGGCTGGCTACACCTTC.